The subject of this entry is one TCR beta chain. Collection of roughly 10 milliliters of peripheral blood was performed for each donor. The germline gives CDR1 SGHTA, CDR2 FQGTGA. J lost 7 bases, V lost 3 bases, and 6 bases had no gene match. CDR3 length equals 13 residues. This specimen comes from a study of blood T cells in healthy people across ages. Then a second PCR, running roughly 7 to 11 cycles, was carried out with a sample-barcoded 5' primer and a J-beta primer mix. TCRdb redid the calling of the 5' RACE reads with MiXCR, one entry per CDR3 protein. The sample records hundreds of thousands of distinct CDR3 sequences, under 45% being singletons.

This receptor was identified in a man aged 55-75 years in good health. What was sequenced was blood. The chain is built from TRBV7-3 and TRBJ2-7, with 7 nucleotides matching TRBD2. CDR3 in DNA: TGTGCCAGCAGCTTCGTAGCGGGTAGTGAGCAGTACTTC. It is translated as CASSFVAGSEQYF. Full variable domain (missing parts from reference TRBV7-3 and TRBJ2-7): GAGVSQTPSNKVTEKGKYVELRCDPISGHTALYWYRQSLGQGPEFLIYFQGTGAADDSGLPNDRFFAVRPEGSVSTLKIQRTERGDSAVYLCASSFVAGSEQYFGPGTRLTVT.